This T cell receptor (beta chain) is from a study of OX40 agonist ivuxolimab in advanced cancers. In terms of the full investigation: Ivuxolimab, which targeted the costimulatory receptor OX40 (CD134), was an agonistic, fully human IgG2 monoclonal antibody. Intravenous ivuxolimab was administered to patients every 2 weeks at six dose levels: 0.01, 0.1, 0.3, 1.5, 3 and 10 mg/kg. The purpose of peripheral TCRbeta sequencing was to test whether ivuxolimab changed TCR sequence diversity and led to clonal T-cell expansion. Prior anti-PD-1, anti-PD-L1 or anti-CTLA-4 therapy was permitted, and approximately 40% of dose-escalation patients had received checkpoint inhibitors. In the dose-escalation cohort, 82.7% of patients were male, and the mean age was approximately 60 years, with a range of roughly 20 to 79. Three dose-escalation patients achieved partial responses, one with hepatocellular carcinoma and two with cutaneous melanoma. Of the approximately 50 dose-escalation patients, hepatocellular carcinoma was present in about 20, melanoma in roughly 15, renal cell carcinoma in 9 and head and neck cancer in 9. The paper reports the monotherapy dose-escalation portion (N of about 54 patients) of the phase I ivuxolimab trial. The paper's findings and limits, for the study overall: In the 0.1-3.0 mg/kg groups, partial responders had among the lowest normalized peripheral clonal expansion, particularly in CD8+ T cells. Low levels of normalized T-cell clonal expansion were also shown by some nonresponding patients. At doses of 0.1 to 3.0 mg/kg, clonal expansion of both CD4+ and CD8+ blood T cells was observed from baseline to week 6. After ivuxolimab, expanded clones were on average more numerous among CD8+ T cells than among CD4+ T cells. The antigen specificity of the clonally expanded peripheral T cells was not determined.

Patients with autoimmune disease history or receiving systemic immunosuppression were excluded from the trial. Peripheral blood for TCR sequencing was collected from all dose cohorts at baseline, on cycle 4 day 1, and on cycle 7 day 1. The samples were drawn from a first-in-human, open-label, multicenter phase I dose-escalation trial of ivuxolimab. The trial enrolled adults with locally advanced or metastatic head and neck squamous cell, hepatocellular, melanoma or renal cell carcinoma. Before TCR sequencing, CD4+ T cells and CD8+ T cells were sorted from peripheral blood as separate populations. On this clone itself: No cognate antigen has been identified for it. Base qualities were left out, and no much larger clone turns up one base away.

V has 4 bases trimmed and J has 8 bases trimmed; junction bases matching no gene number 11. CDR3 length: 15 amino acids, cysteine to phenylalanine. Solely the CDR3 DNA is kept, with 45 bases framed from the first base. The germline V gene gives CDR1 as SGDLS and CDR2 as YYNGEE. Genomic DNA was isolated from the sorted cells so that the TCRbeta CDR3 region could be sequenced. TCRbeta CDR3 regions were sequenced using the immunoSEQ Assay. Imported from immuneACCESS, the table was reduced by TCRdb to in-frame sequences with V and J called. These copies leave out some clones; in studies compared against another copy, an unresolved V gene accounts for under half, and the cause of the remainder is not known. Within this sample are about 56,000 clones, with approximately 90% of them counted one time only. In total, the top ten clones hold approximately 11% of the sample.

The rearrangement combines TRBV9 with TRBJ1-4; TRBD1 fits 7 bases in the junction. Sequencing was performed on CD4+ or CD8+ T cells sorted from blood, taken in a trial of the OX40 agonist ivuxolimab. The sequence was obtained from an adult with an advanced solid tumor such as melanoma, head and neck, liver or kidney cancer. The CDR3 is CASSNEEGAGEKLFF. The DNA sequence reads TGTGCCAGCAGCAACGAGGAGGGGGCAGGAGAAAAACTGTTTTTT. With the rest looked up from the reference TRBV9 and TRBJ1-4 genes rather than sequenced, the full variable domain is DSGVTQTPKHLITATGQRVTLRCSPRSGDLSVYWYQQSLDQGLQFLIQYYNGEERAKGNILERFSAQQFPDLHSELNLSSLELGDSALYFCASSNEEGAGEKLFFGSGTQLSVL.